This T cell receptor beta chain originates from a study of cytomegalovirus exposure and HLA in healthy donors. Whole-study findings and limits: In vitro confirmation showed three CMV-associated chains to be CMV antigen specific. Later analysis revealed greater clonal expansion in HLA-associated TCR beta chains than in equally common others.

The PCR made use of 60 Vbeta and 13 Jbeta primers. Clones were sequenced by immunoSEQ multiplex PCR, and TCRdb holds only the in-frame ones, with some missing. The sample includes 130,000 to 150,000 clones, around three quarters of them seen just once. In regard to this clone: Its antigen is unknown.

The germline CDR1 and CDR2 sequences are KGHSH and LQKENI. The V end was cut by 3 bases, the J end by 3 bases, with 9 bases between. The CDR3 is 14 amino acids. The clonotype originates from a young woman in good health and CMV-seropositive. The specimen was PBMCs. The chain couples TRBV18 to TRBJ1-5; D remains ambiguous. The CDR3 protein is CASSPAALNQPQHF. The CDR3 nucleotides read TGTGCCAGCTCACCGGCCGCCCTCAATCAGCCCCAGCATTTT.